The source of this T cell receptor (beta chain) is a study of Ad26.COV2.S vaccination and SARS-CoV-2 variants. As for treatment: roughly 20 received Ad26.COV2.S at low or high dose, single or two shots; about 5 received placebo; per-sample allocation not given. Collection of samples fell on day 63 after the first vaccine or placebo injection. Based in Boston, the donor was an adult of 18-55 years. CDR3 length: 14 amino acids. Germline V gives CDR1 SGHNT, CDR2 YYREEE (reference sequence). The V end was cut by 4 bases, the J end by 4 bases, with 15 bases between. Sequencing used immunoSEQ multiplex PCR; TCRdb keeps in-frame clones, though not all of them. The data show a few hundred thousand clones, with about nine tenths seen just once and approximately 3.6% held by the top ten.

Sequencing was performed on peripheral blood, taken in a trial of Ad26.COV2.S vaccine versus placebo. The receptor was isolated from a person between 18 and 65 years old who received the Ad26.COV2.S COVID-19 vaccine or a placebo. The genes are TRBV5-4 and TRBJ2-7, with TRBD2 as a possible D gene (5 bases). CDR3 DNA sequence: TGTGCCAGCAGCCCCGACTACCGCCCATACGAGCAGTACTTC. Its translation: CASSPDYRPYEQYF. The full variable domain, rest sourced from reference TRBV5-4 and TRBJ2-7, is ETGVTQSPTHLIKTRGQQVTLRCSSQSGHNTVSWYQQALGQGPQFIFQYYREEENGRGNFPPRFSGLQFPNYSSELNVNALELDDSALYLCASSPDYRPYEQYFGPGTRLTVT.